The 6 T cell receptor beta chains presented below share a single source sample, sequenced in a study of tissue T cells after allogeneic stem cell transplantation. Clones were sequenced by immunoSEQ multiplex PCR, and TCRdb holds only the in-frame ones, with some missing. The repertoire holds about 50,000 clones, with around 73% as singletons. Sequenced material: sorted cells pooled from one or two spleens. The origin of the receptors is a pool of C57BL/6 mice in good health.

As regards this clone: Gene names are the mouse ones. The missing CDR3 end, 1 residue past where the read stops, is filled in from the germline J gene. The rearrangement links TRBV17 to TRBJ2-3; D may be TRBD1 (6 bases). The CDR3 covers 14 residues. Trimming cost V 3 bases and J 0 bases, with 7 bases left between them. Germline assignment: CDR1 MNHDT and CDR2 YYDKIL. CDR3 region: CASSRDSSAETLYF. The CDR3 bases that were read are TGTGCTAGCAGTAGGGACAGTAGTGCAGAAACGCTGTAT.

Notes on this clone: These gene names are mouse names. Sequencing ends 1 residue short of the CDR3 end; the germline J gene provides the rest. The rearrangement joins TRBV13-2 to TRBJ2-3, with D perhaps being TRBD1 or TRBD2 (5 bases each). From germline, CDR1 is NNHNN and CDR2 SYGAGS (reference sequence). The V end lost 2 bases, the J end lost 6 bases, and 7 bases lay between the germline ends. The CDR3 consists of 12 residues. Incomplete CDR3 DNA: TGTGCCAGCGGTGAAAGGGACGAAACGCTGTAT. Translating gives CASGERDETLY. The complete CDR3 sequence is CASGERDETLYF.

Remarks on this clone: Genes here carry mouse names. The CDR3 end is not reached by the read, which stops 1 residue before it; the germline J gene fills it in. The chain links TRBV14 to TRBJ1-1; a possible D gene is TRBD1 (6 bases). The ends were cut back, 5 bases at V and 4 bases at J, with 12 bases in the middle. The CDR3 extends over 13 amino acids. CDR1 is SGHDT and CDR2 is FRDEAV in the germline V gene. The CDR3 sequence is CASSPTGRTEVFF. The part of the CDR3 DNA that was read is TGTGCCAGCAGCCCCACAGGGCGCACAGAAGTCTTC.

This clone was observed a few times. Gene names refer to mouse genes. The read falls 1 residue short of the CDR3 end, and the missing part is taken from the germline J gene. The V call is TRBV20, the J call TRBJ1-3; no firm D call. With 3 bases removed from V and 2 bases from J, the gap between germline ends came to 8 bases. Looked up from germline, CDR1 is GFQATS and CDR2 is STVNSAI. The CDR3 runs 13 residues. The CDR3 bases that were read are TGTGGTGCTAGTGCAGGCCCTGGAAATACGCTCTAT. Translating gives CGASAGPGNTLY. From start to end, the CDR3 is CGASAGPGNTLYF.

Only one count was recorded for this clone. Mouse gene names and germline throughout. The read terminates 1 residue ahead of where the CDR3 ends, so the germline J gene completes it. This sequence joins TRBV5 and TRBJ2-2, with 7 bases fitting TRBD2. This CDR3 is built from 15 residues. Germline CDR1 LGHNA, CDR2 YNLKQL (reference sequence). The V gene end was trimmed by 0 bases and the J gene end by 2 bases; junction bases not matched to a gene: 0. The covered CDR3 bases are TGTGCCAGCAGCCAAGATGGGGGGAACACCGGGCAGCTCTAC. Its protein product is CASSQDGGNTGQLY. The full CDR3 protein is CASSQDGGNTGQLYF.

Only a few counts were recorded for this clone. Gene names denote mouse genes. The DNA ends 1 residue before the CDR3 does, and the rest of the CDR3 is filled in from the germline J gene. The rearrangement links TRBV13-2 to TRBJ2-7, with 9 nucleotides matching TRBD2. V gave up 1 base and J gave up 6 bases; unmatched junction bases: 5. The length of the CDR3 is 14 residues. Germline lookup yields CDR1 NNHNN and CDR2 SYGAGS (reference sequence). CDR3 in amino acids: CASGDIGGALEQYF. CDR3 bases read: TGTGCCAGCGGTGATATTGGGGGGGCGCTTGAACAGTAC.